The 9 T cell receptor beta chains presented below share a single source sample, sequenced in a study of cytomegalovirus exposure and HLA in healthy donors. The repertoire was sequenced with immunoSEQ multiplex PCR; TCRdb's copy has only in-frame clones and lacks some. The sample has about 120,000 clones, 70% to 90% seen once. The material sequenced was PBMCs. The receptors were sampled from a woman in her 30s in good health and CMV-seronegative.

This clone appeared a few times. J is TRBJ2-2 and V is TRBV5-4, with 11 bases aligning to TRBD2. Germline lookup yields CDR1 SGHNT and CDR2 YYREEE (reference sequence). The CDR3 consists of 16 residues. Unmatched junction bases numbered 9, after V lost 3 bases and J lost 8 bases. This CDR3 is CASSSGLAEAIGELFF. In nucleotides, the CDR3 is TGTGCCAGCAGCTCGGGACTAGCGGAGGCCATTGGGGAGCTGTTTTTT.

The chain recombines TRBV30 with TRBJ1-1; tentatively, D is TRBD1 (5 bases). Trimming took off 5 bases at V and 2 bases at J, with 12 bases between the two ends. This CDR3 region has 13 residues. Germline V gives CDR1 GTSNPN, CDR2 SVGIG (reference sequence). The CDR3 loop reads CAWAPQGNTEAFF. DNA of the CDR3: TGTGCCTGGGCACCCCAGGGAAACACTGAAGCTTTCTTT.

This clone was recorded a few times. Different DNA sequences within this sample yield the same CDR3. The J gene is TRBJ2-7, the V gene TRBV6-5, with D maybe TRBD1 (6 bases). Between the trimmed V and J ends, which lost 4 bases and 4 bases, there was a span of 11 bases. CDR3 size: 13 residues. Looked up from germline, CDR1 is MNHEY and CDR2 is SVGAGI. DNA for the CDR3: TGTGCCAGCAGTTCCACAGGGTCGTACGAGCAGTACTTC. Translated: CASSSTGSYEQYF.

The chain joins TRBV7-2 to TRBJ1-2; 7 bases fit TRBD1. Germline V gene sequence: CDR1 SGHTA, CDR2 FQGNSA. After removal of 7 bases from V and 8 bases from J, the junction contained 19 bases not matched to a gene. The CDR3 runs to 16 residues. CDR3 in DNA: TGTGCCAGCAACCGAGATGTGGGGACAGAAGTTTACGGCTACACCTTC. Encoded protein: CASNRDVGTEVYGYTF.

The chain combines TRBV10-1 with TRBJ1-1, with D possibly TRBD1 on 6 matching bases. The CDR3 has 13 amino acids. V was cut by 8 bases and J by 0 bases, with 10 bases left in between. Germline-derived CDR1 and CDR2 are WNHNN and SYGVQD (reference sequence). The CDR3 coding sequence is TGCGCCAGCTCCCAGGGGCTGAACACTGAAGCTTTCTTT. Translation gives CASSQGLNTEAFF.

The chain combines TRBV13 with TRBJ1-1, with 7 bases fitting TRBD1. The CDR3 length is 13 residues. Germline CDR1 PRHDT, CDR2 FYEKMQ (reference sequence). J gave up 5 bases and V 2 bases, and 2 bases lay outside the gene matches. The CDR3 DNA reads TGTGCCAGCAGCTTACAGGGGGTGACTGAAGCTTTCTTT. Its translation is CASSLQGVTEAFF. The variable domain in full, completed from reference TRBV13 and TRBJ1-1, reads AAGVIQSPRHLIKEKRETATLKCYPIPRHDTVYWYQQGPGQDPQFLISFYEKMQSDKGSIPDRFSAQQFSDYHSELNMSSLELGDSALYFCASSLQGVTEAFFGQGTRLTVV.

This clone was seen only a few times. The V and J genes are TRBV7-2 and TRBJ2-7; 8 positions agree with TRBD2. The length of the CDR3 is 13 residues. With V trimmed by 5 bases and J by 3 bases, 3 bases remained unmatched. CDR1 and CDR2 (germline): SGHTA, FQGNSA. The CDR3 nucleotides are TGTGCCAGCAGCGGCGGGGGGCACTACGAGCAGTACTTC. Translated: CASSGGGHYEQYF. The whole variable domain, remainder taken from reference TRBV7-2 and TRBJ2-7, is GAGVSQSPSNKVTEKGKDVELRCDPISGHTALYWYRQSLGQGLEFLIYFQGNSAPDKSGLPSDRFSAERTGGSVSTLTIQRTQQEDSAVYLCASSGGGHYEQYFGPGTRLTVT.

The chain employs TRBV18 and TRBJ1-5; the match to TRBD1 covers 7 bases. This CDR3 spans 16 amino acids. The V gene end was trimmed by 5 bases and the J gene end by 0 bases; junction bases not matched to a gene: 7. From germline, CDR1 is KGHSH and CDR2 LQKENI. This CDR3 is CASSETGLLSNQPQHF. For the CDR3, the DNA is TGTGCCAGCTCAGAGACAGGGCTGCTTAGCAATCAGCCCCAGCATTTT.

This chain uses TRBV19 with TRBJ1-2; 9 bases match TRBD1. The CDR3 contains 15 residues. The germline V gene has CDR1 LNHDA and CDR2 SQIVND (reference sequence). J gave up 2 bases and V 1 base, and 2 bases lay outside the gene matches. The CDR3 DNA sequence: TGTGCCAGTAGTATAGCTACAGGGGGCAACTATGGCTACACCTTC. This sequence encodes CASSIATGGNYGYTF.